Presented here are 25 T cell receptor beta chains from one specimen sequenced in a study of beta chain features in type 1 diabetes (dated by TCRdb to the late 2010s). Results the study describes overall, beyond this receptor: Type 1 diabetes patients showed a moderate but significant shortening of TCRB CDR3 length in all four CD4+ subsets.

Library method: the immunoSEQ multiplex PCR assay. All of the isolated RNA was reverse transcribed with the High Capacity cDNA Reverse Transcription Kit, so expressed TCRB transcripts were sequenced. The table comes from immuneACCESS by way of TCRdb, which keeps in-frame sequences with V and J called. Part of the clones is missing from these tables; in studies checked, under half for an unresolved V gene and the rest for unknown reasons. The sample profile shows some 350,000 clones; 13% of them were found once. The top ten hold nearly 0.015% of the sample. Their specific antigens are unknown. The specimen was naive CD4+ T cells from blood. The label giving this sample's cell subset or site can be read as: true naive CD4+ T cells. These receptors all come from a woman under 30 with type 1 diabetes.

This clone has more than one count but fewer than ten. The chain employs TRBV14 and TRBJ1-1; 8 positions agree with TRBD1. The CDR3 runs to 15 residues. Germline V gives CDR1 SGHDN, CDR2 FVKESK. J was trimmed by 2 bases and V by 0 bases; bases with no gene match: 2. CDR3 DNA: TGTGCCAGCAGCCAAGATGGACAGGGCAACACTGAAGCTTTCTTT. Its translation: CASSQDGQGNTEAFF.

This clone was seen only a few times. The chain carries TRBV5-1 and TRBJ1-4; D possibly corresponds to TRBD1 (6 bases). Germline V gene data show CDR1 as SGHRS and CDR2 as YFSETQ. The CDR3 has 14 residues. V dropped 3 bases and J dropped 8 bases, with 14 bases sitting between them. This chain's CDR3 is CASSSGTIQEKLFF. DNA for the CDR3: TGCGCCAGCAGCTCAGGGACAATTCAAGAAAAACTGTTTTTT.

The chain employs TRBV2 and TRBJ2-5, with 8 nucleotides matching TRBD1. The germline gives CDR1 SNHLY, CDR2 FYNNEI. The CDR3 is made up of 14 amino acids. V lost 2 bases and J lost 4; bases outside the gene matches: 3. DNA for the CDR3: TGTGCCAGCAGTGAAACAGGGGGGAGAGAGACCCAGTACTTC. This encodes CASSETGGRETQYF.

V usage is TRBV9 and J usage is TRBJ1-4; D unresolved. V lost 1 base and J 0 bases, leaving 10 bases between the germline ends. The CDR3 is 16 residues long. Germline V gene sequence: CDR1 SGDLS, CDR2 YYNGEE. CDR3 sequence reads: CASSVIPGPTNEKLFF. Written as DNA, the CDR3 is TGTGCCAGCAGCGTAATCCCGGGTCCAACTAATGAAAAACTGTTTTTT.

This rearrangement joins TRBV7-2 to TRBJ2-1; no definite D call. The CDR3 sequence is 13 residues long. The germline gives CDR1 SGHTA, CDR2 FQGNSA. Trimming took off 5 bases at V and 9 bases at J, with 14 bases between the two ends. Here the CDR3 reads CASSTLGLGEQFF. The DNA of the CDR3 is TGTGCCAGCAGCACCCTAGGATTGGGTGAGCAGTTCTTC.

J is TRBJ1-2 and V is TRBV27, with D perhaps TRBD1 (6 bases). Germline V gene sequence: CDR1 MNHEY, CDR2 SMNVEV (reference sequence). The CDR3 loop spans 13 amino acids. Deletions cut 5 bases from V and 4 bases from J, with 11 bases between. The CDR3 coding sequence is TGTGCCAGCAGTCTCAGGGGAGCCTATGGCTACACCTTC. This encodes CASSLRGAYGYTF.

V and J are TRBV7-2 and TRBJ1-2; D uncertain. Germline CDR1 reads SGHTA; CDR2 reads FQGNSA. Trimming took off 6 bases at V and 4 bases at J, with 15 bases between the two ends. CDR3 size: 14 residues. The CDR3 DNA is TGTGCCAGCAGATTAACTTTCCTCACCTATGGCTACACCTTC. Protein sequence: CASRLTFLTYGYTF.

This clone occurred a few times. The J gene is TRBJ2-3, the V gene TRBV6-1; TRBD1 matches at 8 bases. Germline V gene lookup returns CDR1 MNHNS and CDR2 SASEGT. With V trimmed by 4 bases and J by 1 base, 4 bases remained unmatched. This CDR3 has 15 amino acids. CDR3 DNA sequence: TGTGCCAGCAGTGCCCCGGGACAGGGCACAGATACGCAGTATTTT. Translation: CASSAPGQGTDTQYF.

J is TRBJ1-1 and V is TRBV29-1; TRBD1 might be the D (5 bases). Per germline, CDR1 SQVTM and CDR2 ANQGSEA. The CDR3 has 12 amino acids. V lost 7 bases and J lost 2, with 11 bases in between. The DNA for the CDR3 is TGCAGCGCCGCGAGGACAAACACTGAAGCTTTCTTT. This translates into CSAARTNTEAFF.

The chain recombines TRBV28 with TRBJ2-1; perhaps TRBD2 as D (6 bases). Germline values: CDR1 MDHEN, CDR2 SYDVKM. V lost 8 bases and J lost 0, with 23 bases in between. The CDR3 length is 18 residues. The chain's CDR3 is CASVPPLGTPVSYNEQFF. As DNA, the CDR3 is TGTGCCAGCGTCCCACCGCTCGGGACTCCGGTCTCCTACAATGAGCAGTTCTTC.

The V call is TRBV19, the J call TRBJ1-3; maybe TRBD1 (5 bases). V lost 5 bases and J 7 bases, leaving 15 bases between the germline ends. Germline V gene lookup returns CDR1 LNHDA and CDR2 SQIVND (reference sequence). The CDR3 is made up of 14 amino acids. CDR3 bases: TGTGCCAGTAGTCGAATCGACAGTCGGAACACCATATATTTT. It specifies CASSRIDSRNTIYF.

In nucleotides, the CDR3 is TGTGCCAGCAGCGTGACTAGCATAGAGACCCAGTACTTC. Translation gives CASSVTSIETQYF. The V and J genes are TRBV11-2 and TRBJ2-5, with TRBD2 identical over 7 bases. Germline V gene data show CDR1 as SGHAT and CDR2 as FQNNGV. The CDR3 is 13 residues long. With 5 bases clipped from V and 4 bases from J, the junction kept 4 bases outside the gene matches.

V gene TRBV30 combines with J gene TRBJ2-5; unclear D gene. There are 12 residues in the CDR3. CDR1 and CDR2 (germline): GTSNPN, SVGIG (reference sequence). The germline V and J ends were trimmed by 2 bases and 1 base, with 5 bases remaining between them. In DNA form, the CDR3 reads TGTGCCTGGAGTCGGTCCCAAGAGACCCAGTACTTC. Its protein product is CAWSRSQETQYF.

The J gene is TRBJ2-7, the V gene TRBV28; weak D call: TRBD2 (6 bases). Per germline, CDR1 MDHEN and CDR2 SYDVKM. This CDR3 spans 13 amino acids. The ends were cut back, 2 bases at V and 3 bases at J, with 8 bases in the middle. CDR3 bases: TGTGCCAGCAGTTTAGGGGGGAACTACGAGCAGTACTTC. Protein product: CASSLGGNYEQYF.

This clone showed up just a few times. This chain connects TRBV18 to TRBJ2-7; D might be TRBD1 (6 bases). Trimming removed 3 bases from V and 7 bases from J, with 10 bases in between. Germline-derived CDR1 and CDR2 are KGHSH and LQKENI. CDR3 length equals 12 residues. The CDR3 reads CASSPGAREQYF. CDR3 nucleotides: TGTGCCAGCTCACCGGGGGCGCGGGAGCAGTACTTC.

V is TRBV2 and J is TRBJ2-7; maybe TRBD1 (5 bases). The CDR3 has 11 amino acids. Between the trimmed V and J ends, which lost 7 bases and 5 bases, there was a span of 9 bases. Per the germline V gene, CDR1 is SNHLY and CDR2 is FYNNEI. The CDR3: CASTGPDEQYF. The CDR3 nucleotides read TGTGCCAGCACAGGGCCCGACGAGCAGTACTTC.

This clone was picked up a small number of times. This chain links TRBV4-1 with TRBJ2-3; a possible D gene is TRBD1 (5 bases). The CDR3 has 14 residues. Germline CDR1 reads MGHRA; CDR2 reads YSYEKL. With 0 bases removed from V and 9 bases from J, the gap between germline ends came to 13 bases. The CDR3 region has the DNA TGCGCCAGCAGCCAAGACGAAACAGGATGGACGCAGTATTTT. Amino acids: CASSQDETGWTQYF.

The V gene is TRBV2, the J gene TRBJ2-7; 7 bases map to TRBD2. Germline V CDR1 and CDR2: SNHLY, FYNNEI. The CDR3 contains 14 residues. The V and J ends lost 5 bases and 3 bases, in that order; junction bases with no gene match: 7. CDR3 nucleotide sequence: TGTGCCAGCAGTTCTCAGGGAGGGTTCTACGAGCAGTACTTC. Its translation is CASSSQGGFYEQYF.

CDR3 in DNA: TGTGCCAGCAGCGAGACTACAGGGCCCTATGGCTACACCTTC. It encodes CASSETTGPYGYTF. This chain links TRBV7-2 with TRBJ1-2, with a weak D call TRBD1 (6 bases). Germline lookup yields CDR1 SGHTA and CDR2 FQGNSA. This CDR3 has 14 residues. The V gene lost 5 bases and the J gene lost 4 bases, with 14 bases spanning the gap.

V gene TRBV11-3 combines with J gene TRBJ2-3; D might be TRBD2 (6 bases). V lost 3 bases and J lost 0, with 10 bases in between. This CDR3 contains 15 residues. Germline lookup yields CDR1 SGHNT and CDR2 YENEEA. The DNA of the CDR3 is TGTGCCAGCAGCTTCTCCGGGACTAGCACAGATACGCAGTATTTT. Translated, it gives CASSFSGTSTDTQYF.

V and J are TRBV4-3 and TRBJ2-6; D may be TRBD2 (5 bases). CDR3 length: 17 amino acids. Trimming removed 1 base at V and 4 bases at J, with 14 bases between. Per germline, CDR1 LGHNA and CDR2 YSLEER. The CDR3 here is CASSQGEGTKGANVLTF. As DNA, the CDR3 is TGCGCCAGCAGCCAAGGCGAGGGAACAAAGGGGGCCAACGTCCTGACTTTC.

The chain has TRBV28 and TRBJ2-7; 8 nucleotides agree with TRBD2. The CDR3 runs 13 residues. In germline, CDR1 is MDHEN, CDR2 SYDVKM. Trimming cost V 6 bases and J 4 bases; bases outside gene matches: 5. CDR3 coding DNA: TGTGCCAGCAGGGCGGGAGGCATATACGAGCAGTACTTC. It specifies CASRAGGIYEQYF.

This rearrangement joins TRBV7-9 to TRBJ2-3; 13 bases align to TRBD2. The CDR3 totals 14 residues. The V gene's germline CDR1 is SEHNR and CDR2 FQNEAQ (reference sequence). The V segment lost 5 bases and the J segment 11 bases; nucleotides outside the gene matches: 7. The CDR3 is CASSLGLAGDVQYF. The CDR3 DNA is TGTGCCAGCAGCCTCGGACTAGCGGGAGACGTGCAGTATTTT.

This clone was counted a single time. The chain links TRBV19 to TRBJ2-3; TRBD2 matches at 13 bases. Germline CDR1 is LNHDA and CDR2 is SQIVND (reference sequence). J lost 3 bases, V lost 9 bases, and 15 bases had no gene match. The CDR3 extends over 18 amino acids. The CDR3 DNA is TGTGCCAGCGCTGGAGGGACTAGCGGGGTTAAGCCGACAGATACGCAGTATTTT. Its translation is CASAGGTSGVKPTDTQYF.

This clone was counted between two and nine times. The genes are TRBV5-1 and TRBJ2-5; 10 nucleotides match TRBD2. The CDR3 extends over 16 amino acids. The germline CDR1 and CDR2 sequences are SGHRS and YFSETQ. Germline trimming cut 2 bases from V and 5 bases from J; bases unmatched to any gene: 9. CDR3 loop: CASSLALAGDSETQYF. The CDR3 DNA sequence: TGCGCCAGCAGCTTAGCGCTAGCGGGAGATTCGGAGACCCAGTACTTC.